This T cell receptor beta chain was recorded in a study of OX40 agonist ivuxolimab in advanced cancers. Findings of the study overall: Some patients without response likewise showed low normalized clonal expansion.

Using immunoSEQ multiplex PCR, the repertoire was profiled, and TCRdb retains in-frame clones only, with some absent. The sample shows fewer than 130,000 clones, about 92% of them seen only once. The length of the CDR3 is 16 residues. Germline-derived CDR1 and CDR2 are SGHTA and FQGTGA. Germline trimming cut 5 bases from V and 3 bases from J; bases unmatched to any gene: 7. This clone was seen only once. Its target is unknown. V usage is TRBV7-3 and J usage is TRBJ2-3, with TRBD2 matching over 11 bases. The source was CD4+ or CD8+ T cells sorted from blood, collected in a trial of the OX40 agonist ivuxolimab. The TCR was taken from an adult with an advanced solid tumor such as melanoma, head and neck, liver or kidney cancer. The CDR3 is CASSIGLAGLTDTQYF. CDR3 DNA: TGTGCCAGCAGCATCGGACTAGCGGGTTTAACAGATACGCAGTATTTT.